This T cell receptor (beta chain) was recovered during a study of tumor-infiltrating lymphocytes in glioblastoma multiforme. Study results and limitations: The T cells in this sample were not sorted into functional subsets.

TCR beta libraries were built from RNA through three nested multiplex PCR rounds using modified ARM-PCR. Input was roughly 0.46 ug total RNA, reverse-transcribed with a C-beta primer. TCRdb fed the multiplex PCR reads into MiXCR, producing one record per CDR3 protein. Found here are fewer than 40,000 distinct CDR3 sequences, about 64% of them singletons; the top ten hold around 34%. CDR3 length equals 15 residues. The germline V gene encodes CDR1 KGHDR and CDR2 SFDVKD. This clonotype was recorded only once. The antigen remains unidentified. A read error may produce the germline difference seen at one junction end.

The rearrangement links TRBV24-1 to TRBJ2-3; maybe TRBD2 (5 bases). The specimen sequenced was brain tumor tissue. This TCR derives from a male donor with glioblastoma. CDR3 residues: CTTSDLLSGTDTQYF. In DNA, the CDR3 is TGTACCACCAGTGATTTGCTTAGCGGCACAGATACGCAGTATTTT.